The 18 T cell receptor delta chains below all came from one sample that was sequenced in a study of Vδ1+ human thymocytes. RNA was extracted from the cells and then reverse transcribed. CDR3 amplicons came from multiplex PCR with pooled V-gene forward and constant-region reverse primers. TCRdb re-analyzed the multiplex PCR reads via CATT. The repertoire includes about 50,000 delta-chain clones, about 16% of them detected once, and about 0.35% sits in the top ten. Their recognized antigens are unknown. Notes on the study in general: Thymic TRG and TRD repertoires appeared highly polyclonal.

Material: Vdelta1+ gamma-delta thymocytes from the thymus. Subset meaning: FACS-sorted CD3+ TCRalphabeta- TCRVdelta1+ TCRVdelta2- thymocytes. All receptors come from a girl younger than two who had congenital heart surgery.

This clone has more than one count but fewer than ten. This chain uses TRDV1 with TRDJ1; 11 bases line up with TRDD3. Germline CDR1 and CDR2: TSWWSYY and QGS. The V gene end was trimmed by 3 bases and the J gene end by 3 bases; junction bases not matched to a gene: 12. The CDR3 runs 18 residues. In DNA, the CDR3 is TGTGCTCTTGGGGACCCGCCTTCCTACTGGGGGATAGCCGATAAACTCATCTTT. Its translation: CALGDPPSYWGIADKLIF.

The chain uses TRDV1 and TRDJ1; TRDD3 aligns across 12 bases. J was trimmed by 4 bases and V by 0 bases; bases with no gene match: 21. The CDR3 length is 22 residues. Germline V gene lookup returns CDR1 TSWWSYY and CDR2 QGS. The CDR3 sequence: CALGELKFLGPLGDTGRDKLIF. CDR3 nucleotide sequence: TGTGCTCTTGGGGAACTGAAGTTCCTAGGTCCACTGGGGGATACTGGTCGCGATAAACTCATCTTT.

This clone has a count of ten or more. This chain links TRDV2 with TRDJ1; 11 bases align to TRDD3. V gave up 2 bases and J gave up 0 bases; unmatched junction bases: 22. This CDR3 is built from 22 residues. Germline loops: CDR1 GEAIGNYY, CDR2 EKD. CDR3: CACDNLLRTGGYLTLYTDKLIF. As DNA, the CDR3 is TGTGCCTGTGACAACCTCCTCAGGACTGGGGGATATTTGACCCTGTACACCGATAAACTCATCTTT.

The chain has TRDV1 and TRDJ1; 9 positions match TRDD3. This CDR3 is built from 18 residues. V was clipped by 5 bases and J by 1 base; unmatched bases: 14. The germline V gene has CDR1 TSWWSYY and CDR2 QGS. The CDR3 protein is CALGTVPTGGASTDKLIF. CDR3 in DNA: TGTGCTCTTGGGACGGTCCCTACTGGGGGAGCCTCCACCGATAAACTCATCTTT.

The V call is TRDV1, the J call TRDJ1, with D possibly being TRDD3 (7 bases). CDR3 length equals 17 residues. V was shortened by 2 bases and J by 1 base, with 17 bases between the two germline ends. The germline gives CDR1 TSWWSYY, CDR2 QGS. The CDR3 nucleotides read TGTGCTCTTGGGGAATATCCTACTGGGGAGGGCACCGATAAACTCATCTTT. It yields the protein CALGEYPTGEGTDKLIF.

The V call is TRDV1, the J call TRDJ1; 7 positions agree with TRDD3. The germline gives CDR1 TSWWSYY, CDR2 QGS. The CDR3 is 24 residues long. The J segment lost 0 bases and the V segment lost 4 bases, leaving 32 bases of the junction unmatched. The CDR3 spells CALGAQDHIPTVRLGVPYTDKLIF. The CDR3 coding sequence is TGTGCTCTTGGGGCCCAAGATCACATTCCCACAGTCAGGCTGGGGGTCCCGTACACCGATAAACTCATCTTT.

In its sample, this clone was seen a few times. The V and J genes are TRDV1 and TRDJ1, with D possibly being TRDD2 or TRDD3 (5 bases each). V was pared by 2 bases and J by 0 bases, with 19 bases between. This CDR3 contains 18 residues. Germline V gene data show CDR1 as TSWWSYY and CDR2 as QGS. The CDR3 DNA reads TGTGCTCTTGGGGAATCCCTACGTGGGGCACTAAACACCGATAAACTCATCTTT. Its protein is CALGESLRGALNTDKLIF.

This chain connects TRDV3 to TRDJ1; 8 positions agree with TRDD3. With 3 bases clipped from V and 1 base from J, the junction kept 31 bases outside the gene matches. The CDR3 length is 22 residues. Germline CDR1 is TVYSNPD and CDR2 is GDNSRS (reference sequence). In nucleotides, the CDR3 is TGTGCCTTCCCGACGGCTTCTTTACTGGGGGTCCGGATTCTGATCCCCACCGATAAACTCATCTTT. Translation: CAFPTASLLGVRILIPTDKLIF.

This clone appeared a few times. This sequence joins TRDV1 and TRDJ1, with 12 nucleotides matching TRDD3. Germline CDR1 is TSWWSYY and CDR2 is QGS. The length of the CDR3 is 23 residues. J was trimmed by 0 bases and V by 3 bases; bases with no gene match: 23. CDR3 sequence (DNA): TGTGCTCTTGGGGACCGCTCCTTCCTACGGACTGGGGGATACCGGGGGTACACCGATAAACTCATCTTT. This sequence encodes CALGDRSFLRTGGYRGYTDKLIF.

The gene calls are TRDV1 and TRDJ1, with 11 bases matching TRDD3. The CDR3 runs to 22 residues. The germline V gene has CDR1 TSWWSYY and CDR2 QGS. The junction had 18 bases not matched to a gene; V was cut back by 0 bases and J by 0 bases. The CDR3 spells CALGELSTVLGDRSPYTDKLIF. The CDR3 nucleotides are TGTGCTCTTGGGGAACTTTCCACGGTACTGGGGGATAGGTCGCCGTACACCGATAAACTCATCTTT.

The chain recombines TRDV1 with TRDJ1; 12 bases align to TRDD3. The CDR3 spans 19 residues. Germline V lookup: CDR1 TSWWSYY, CDR2 QGS. V dropped 4 bases and J dropped 1; count of bases not matched to a gene: 13. The CDR3 sequence is CALGALTVLGDTGTDKLIF. The CDR3 DNA follows: TGTGCTCTTGGGGCACTAACCGTACTGGGGGATACTGGCACCGATAAACTCATCTTT.

The rearrangement uses TRDV1 and TRDJ1; 9 bases are a match to TRDD2. The V gene end was trimmed by 5 bases and the J gene end by 0 bases; junction bases not matched to a gene: 19. The CDR3 is 20 residues long. Germline V gene sequence: CDR1 TSWWSYY, CDR2 QGS. In nucleotides, the CDR3 is TGTGCTCTTGGGATCCCTTCCTACGAGCTGGGGGTCCAGTACACCGATAAACTCATCTTT. The encoded protein is CALGIPSYELGVQYTDKLIF.

The genes are TRDV2 and TRDJ3; D gene uncertain. The V gene's germline CDR1 is GEAIGNYY and CDR2 EKD. With 0 bases removed from V and 0 bases from J, the gap between germline ends came to 20 bases. The CDR3 sequence is 21 residues long. The DNA for the CDR3 is TGTGCCTGTGACACCAGTTATGGGACTCCAATAAGCTCCTGGGACACCCGACAGATGTTTTTC. Translated, it gives CACDTSYGTPISSWDTRQMFF.

This clone was seen a few times. This sequence joins TRDV1 and TRDJ1; 13 nucleotides align to TRDD3. Germline CDR1 TSWWSYY, CDR2 QGS. The V gene end was trimmed by 2 bases and the J gene end by 1 base; junction bases not matched to a gene: 31. The CDR3 extends over 26 amino acids. The CDR3, as DNA: TGTGCTCTTGGGGAAGGAAATTCCTTCCTACGTTATACTGGGGGATACGGAGGGGTTCGCACCGATAAACTCATCTTT. This gives the protein CALGEGNSFLRYTGGYGGVRTDKLIF.

This clone came up a few times. The V gene is TRDV1, the J gene TRDJ1, with 12 bases that match TRDD3. This CDR3 spans 21 amino acids. J lost 3 bases, V lost 5 bases, and 22 bases had no gene match. CDR1 and CDR2 (germline): TSWWSYY, QGS. The CDR3 nucleotides read TGTGCTCTTGGGAACGCTAGTACCCAGAAAGTACTGGGGGATACAGCCGATAAACTCATCTTT. Protein sequence: CALGNASTQKVLGDTADKLIF.

This clone has a handful of counts. This chain uses TRDV1 with TRDJ1, with D possibly matching TRDD3 (8 bases). CDR1 is TSWWSYY, CDR2 QGS, per germline. V gave up 5 bases and J gave up 0 bases, with 34 bases separating them. This CDR3 is built from 22 residues. DNA for the CDR3: TGTGCTCTTGGGCCACGGCCCCGACTTCCTAACTCGATGGGGGATTACACCGATAAACTCATCTTT. Its protein product is CALGPRPRLPNSMGDYTDKLIF.

This clone occurred a few times. The chain combines TRDV1 with TRDJ1; 10 bases are a match to TRDD3. The germline gives CDR1 TSWWSYY, CDR2 QGS. The ends lost 5 bases at V and 0 bases at J; junction bases unmatched: 18. CDR3 length equals 20 residues. DNA of the CDR3: TGTGCTCTTGGGAAGACACTTACTGGGGGATCGCCCCCGTACACCGATAAACTCATCTTT. Amino acid sequence: CALGKTLTGGSPPYTDKLIF.

The chain employs TRDV1 and TRDJ1; 9 positions match TRDD3. CDR1 is TSWWSYY, CDR2 QGS, per germline. This CDR3 spans 19 amino acids. V was clipped by 4 bases and J by 1 base; unmatched bases: 16. CDR3 sequence: CALGGPLIRGYGATDKLIF. In nucleotides, the CDR3 is TGTGCTCTTGGGGGACCCCTCATCCGGGGATACGGTGCCACCGATAAACTCATCTTT.